The rows below give T cell receptor beta chains drawn from one sample of a study of blood T cell repertoires in COVID-19. Sequencing was performed with immunoSEQ multiplex PCR; in TCRdb, only in-frame clones are kept and a portion is missing. The table shows more than 25,000 clones, with about nine tenths occurring only once. Sequenced input: peripheral blood. Receptors originate from a human donor with active COVID-19. The donor label of this sample is uncertain. Each CDR3 is given with its conserved first and last residue. The order of the fields is D gene, J gene, V gene, clone size, CDR3 protein, CDR3 DNA. The D gene is left open where the match is weak. Clone size is stated in some rows and not others, as once, few, many or a class when expanded.

>NA|TRBJ1-2|TRBV28|NA
CASSDWVGSNYGYTF
TGTGCCAGCAGTGATTGGGTAGGGAGTAACTATGGCTACACCTTC
>NA|TRBJ2-2|TRBV7-3|NA
CASSHLASNTGELFF
TGTGCCAGCAGCCATCTAGCGTCGAACACCGGGGAGCTGTTTTTT
>NA|TRBJ2-7|TRBV12-3/TRBV12-4|NA
CASTGRGQEQYF
TGTGCCAGCACGGGGAGAGGACAGGAGCAGTACTTC
>TRBD1|TRBJ2-7|TRBV12-3/TRBV12-4|NA
CASRPTGAFEQYF
TGTGCCAGCAGGCCTACAGGGGCCTTCGAGCAGTACTTC
>NA|TRBJ1-5|TRBV2|NA
CASSVLTGNQPQHF
TGTGCCAGCAGTGTTTTGACAGGCAATCAGCCCCAGCATTTT
>TRBD2|TRBJ2-4|TRBV19|NA
CASSIVAGVRNIQYF
TGTGCCAGTAGTATTGTAGCGGGGGTAAGAAACATTCAGTACTTC
>TRBD1|TRBJ2-3|TRBV23-1|NA
CASSPGTGKEDTQYF
TGCGCCAGCAGTCCGGGGACAGGAAAGGAAGATACGCAGTATTTT
>TRBD2|TRBJ2-1|TRBV7-2|few
CASSLVGRTSNVNEQFF
TGTGCCAGCAGCTTAGTGGGACGGACTAGCAACGTGAATGAGCAGTTCTTC
>NA|TRBJ2-7|TRBV6-5|once
CASIEIYEQYF
TGTGCCAGCATCGAGATCTACGAGCAGTACTTC
>TRBD2|TRBJ2-3|TRBV11-3|NA
CASRAGAGGAGTQYF
TGTGCCAGCCGGGCGGGAGCGGGAGGTGCCGGGACGCAGTATTTT
>NA|TRBJ1-5|TRBV29-1|few
CSVNLGVNQPQHF
TGCAGCGTGAACTTAGGGGTAAATCAGCCCCAGCATTTT
>NA|TRBJ2-3|TRBV19|once
CASSMRSGLRSDTQYF
TGTGCCAGTAGTATGAGGTCAGGGCTACGATCAGATACGCAGTATTTT
>TRBD1|TRBJ1-5|TRBV27|NA
CASSPTGFNQPQHF
TGTGCCAGCAGTCCGACAGGGTTCAATCAGCCCCAGCATTTT
>NA|TRBJ2-7|TRBV27|NA
CASSPGDSQPFYEQYF
TGTGCCAGCAGTCCGGGGGACAGCCAGCCGTTTTACGAGCAGTACTTC
>NA|TRBJ2-5|TRBV30|NA
CAWSVRGLETQYF
TGTGCCTGGAGTGTTAGAGGGCTAGAGACCCAGTACTTC
>NA|TRBJ1-1|TRBV7-3|few
CASSLRGLNTEAFF
TGTGCCAGCAGCTTACGGGGATTGAACACTGAAGCTTTCTTT
>NA|TRBJ1-1|TRBV18|NA
CASSTDTEAFF
TGTGCCAGCTCAACAGACACTGAAGCTTTCTTT
>NA|TRBJ2-1|TRBV12-5|once
CASGFMVSEQFF
TGTGCTAGTGGTTTCATGGTGAGTGAGCAGTTCTTC
>NA|TRBJ2-7|TRBV30|NA
CAWMREPSSEQYF
TGTGCCTGGATGAGGGAACCGTCTAGCGAGCAGTACTTC
>TRBD1|TRBJ2-5|TRBV10-3|NA
CAISETGGGKTQYF
TGTGCCATCAGTGAGACAGGGGGCGGAAAGACCCAGTACTTC
>TRBD2|TRBJ2-1|TRBV25-1|NA
CASSEYLGGKNEQFF
TGTGCCAGCAGTGAATATCTGGGGGGGAAGAATGAGCAGTTCTTC
>NA|TRBJ2-7|TRBV11-3|NA
CASSVLSEQYF
TGTGCCAGCAGCGTCCTCAGCGAGCAGTACTTC
>TRBD2|TRBJ2-7|TRBV13|NA
CASSPNRGGYEQYF
TGTGCCAGCAGCCCGAATCGGGGGGGATACGAGCAGTACTTC
>TRBD1|TRBJ1-1|TRBV18|NA
CASSPAPGGGGTEAFF
TGTGCCAGCTCACCAGCTCCAGGGGGCGGCGGCACTGAAGCTTTCTTT
>NA|TRBJ2-7|TRBV18|NA
CASSPPSSYEQYF
TGTGCCAGCTCACCCCCTAGCAGCTACGAGCAGTACTTC
>NA|TRBJ2-7|TRBV15|NA
CATSRYGTPSSYEQYF
TGTGCCACCAGCAGATACGGGACTCCTAGCTCCTACGAGCAGTACTTC